This T cell receptor (beta chain) was profiled in a study of T cells after yellow fever vaccination. The CDR3 covers 15 residues. Germline loops: CDR1 SGHTA, CDR2 FQGNSA. The junction had 9 bases not matched to a gene; V was cut back by 6 bases and J by 6 bases. This clonotype was counted at least ten times. TCRdb itself ran the 5' RACE reads through MiXCR, one entry per CDR3 protein. The sample yields roughly 65,000 distinct CDR3 sequences, 5.9% seen once. Source: CD4+ T cells sorted from PBMCs, taken around 16 days after the first yellow fever vaccination. The TCR comes from a young man who received the YFV17D yellow fever vaccine. The rearrangement uses TRBV7-2 and TRBJ1-3; 9 bases match TRBD1. The CDR3 DNA reads TGTGCCAGCAGTTCAACAGGGGGCGTGGAAAACACCATATATTTT. Translated, it gives CASSSTGGVENTIYF. Full variable domain (remainder filled in from reference TRBV7-2 and TRBJ1-3): GAGVSQSPSNKVTEKGKDVELRCDPISGHTALYWYRQSLGQGLEFLIYFQGNSAPDKSGLPSDRFSAERTGGSVSTLTIQRTQQEDSAVYLCASSSTGGVENTIYFGEGSWLTVV.